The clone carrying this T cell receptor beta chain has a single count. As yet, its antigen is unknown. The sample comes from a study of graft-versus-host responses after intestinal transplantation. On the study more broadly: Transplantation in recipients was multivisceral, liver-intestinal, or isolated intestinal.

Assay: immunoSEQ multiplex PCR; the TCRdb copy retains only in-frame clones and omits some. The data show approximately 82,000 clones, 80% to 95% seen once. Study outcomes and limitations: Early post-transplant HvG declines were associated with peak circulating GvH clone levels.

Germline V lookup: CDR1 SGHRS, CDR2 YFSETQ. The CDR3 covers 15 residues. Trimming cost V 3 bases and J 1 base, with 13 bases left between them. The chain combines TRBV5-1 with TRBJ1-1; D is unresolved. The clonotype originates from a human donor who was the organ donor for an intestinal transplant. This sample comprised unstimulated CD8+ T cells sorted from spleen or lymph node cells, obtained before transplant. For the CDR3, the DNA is TGCGCCAGCAGCTGGTACAGCACTTCGAACACTGAAGCTTTCTTT. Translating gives CASSWYSTSNTEAFF.